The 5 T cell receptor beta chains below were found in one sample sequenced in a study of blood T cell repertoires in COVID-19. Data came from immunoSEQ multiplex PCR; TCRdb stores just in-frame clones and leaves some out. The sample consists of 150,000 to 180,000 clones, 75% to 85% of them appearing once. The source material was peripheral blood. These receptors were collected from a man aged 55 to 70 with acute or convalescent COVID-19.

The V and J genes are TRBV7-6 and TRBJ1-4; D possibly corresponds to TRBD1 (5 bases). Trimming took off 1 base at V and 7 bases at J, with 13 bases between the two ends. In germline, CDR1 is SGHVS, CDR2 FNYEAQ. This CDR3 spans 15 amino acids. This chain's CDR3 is CASSLGQNIGEKLFF. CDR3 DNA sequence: TGTGCCAGCAGCTTAGGACAGAATATAGGTGAAAAACTGTTTTTT.

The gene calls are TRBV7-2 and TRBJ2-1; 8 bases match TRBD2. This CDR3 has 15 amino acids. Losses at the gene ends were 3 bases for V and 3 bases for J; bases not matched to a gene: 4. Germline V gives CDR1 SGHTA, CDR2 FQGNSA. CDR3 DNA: TGTGCCAGCAGCTTCGGGGGGGGCCACTACAATGAGCAGTTCTTC. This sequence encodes CASSFGGGHYNEQFF.

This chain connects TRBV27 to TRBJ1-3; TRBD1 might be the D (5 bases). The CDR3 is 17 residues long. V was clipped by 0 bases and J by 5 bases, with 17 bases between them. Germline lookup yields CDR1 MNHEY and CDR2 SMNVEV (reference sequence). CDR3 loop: CASSLSARGEGRNTIYF. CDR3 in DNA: TGTGCCAGCAGTTTATCGGCCCGGGGGGAAGGAAGAAACACCATATATTTT.

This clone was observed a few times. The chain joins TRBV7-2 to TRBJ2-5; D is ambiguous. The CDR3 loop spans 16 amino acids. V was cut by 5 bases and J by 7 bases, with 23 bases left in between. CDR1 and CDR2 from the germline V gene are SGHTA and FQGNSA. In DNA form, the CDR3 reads TGTGCCAGCAGCCCGCGAGTCAGCTTGTCGTCGGGGACCCAGTACTTC. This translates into CASSPRVSLSSGTQYF.

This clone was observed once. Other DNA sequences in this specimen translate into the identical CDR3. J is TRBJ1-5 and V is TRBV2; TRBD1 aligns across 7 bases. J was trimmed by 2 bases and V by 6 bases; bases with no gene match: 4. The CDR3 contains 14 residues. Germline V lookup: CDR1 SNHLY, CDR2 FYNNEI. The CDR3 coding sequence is TGTGCCAGCAGCCGAGGGGGCGGCAATCAGCCCCAGCATTTT. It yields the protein CASSRGGGNQPQHF.